These T cell receptor beta chains were read from a single sample in a study of memory CD4+ T cells and cytomegalovirus serostatus. Sequencing was performed with immunoSEQ multiplex PCR; in TCRdb, only in-frame clones are kept and a portion is missing. The repertoire holds fewer than 75,000 clones, with around 79% as singletons. Source material: memory CD4+ T cells from blood. The source of these receptors is an adult in good health and CMV-seronegative. CDR3s include the opening cysteine and the closing phenylalanine or tryptophan. Fields, in order: J gene, clone size, V gene, D gene, CDR3 protein, CDR3 DNA. A D gene is named only where the DNA matches it firmly. Clone size, where shown, is once, few, many, or a class for clones that have expanded.

>TRBJ2-7|-|TRBV18|-
CASSRRTYELYF
TGTGCCAGCTCGCGTAGAACCTACGAGCTGTACTTC
>TRBJ1-2|-|TRBV27|-
CASSLFFMPDRGVYYGYTF
TGTGCCAGCAGTTTATTTTTTATGCCAGATCGAGGGGTCTACTATGGCTACACCTTC
>TRBJ1-2|-|TRBV19|-
CASSISSGHYGYTF
TGTGCCAGTAGTATCAGTTCGGGACACTATGGCTACACCTTC
>TRBJ1-5|-|TRBV5-5|TRBD1
CASSSRDSHNQPQHF
TGTGCCAGCAGCTCCCGGGACAGCCATAATCAGCCCCAGCATTTT
>TRBJ2-7|few|TRBV7-2|-
CASSLQGKLNYEQYF
TGTGCCAGCAGCTTACAGGGGAAACTCAACTACGAGCAGTACTTC
>TRBJ2-5|-|TRBV7-9|TRBD2
CASSLAAGLGETQYF
TGTGCCAGCAGTCTCGCGGCAGGACTAGGAGAGACCCAGTACTTC
>TRBJ2-2|-|TRBV5-6|-
CASSYGRLNTGELFF
TGTGCCAGCAGCTACGGACGGTTGAACACCGGGGAGCTGTTTTTT
>TRBJ1-4|-|TRBV2|-
CASSEMGNEKLFF
TGTGCCAGCAGTGAAATGGGCAATGAAAAACTGTTTTTT
>TRBJ1-5|-|TRBV15|-
CATSRGGAGQPQHF
TGTGCCACCAGCAGAGGGGGAGCCGGACAGCCCCAGCATTTT
>TRBJ2-1|-|TRBV4-1|TRBD2
CASSPGTSGRAQNEQFF
TGCGCCAGCAGCCCCGGGACTAGCGGGAGGGCCCAAAATGAGCAGTTCTTC
>TRBJ2-5|-|TRBV19|-
CASSVEGGETQYF
TGTGCCAGTAGTGTTGAGGGGGGAGAGACCCAGTACTTC
>TRBJ2-5|-|TRBV5-6|-
CASSSYRLSGPQETQYF
TGTGCCAGCAGCTCCTATCGGTTGTCAGGGCCCCAAGAGACCCAGTACTTC
>TRBJ1-2|few|TRBV13|TRBD1
CASSPGTGGHYNGYTF
TGTGCCAGCAGCCCAGGGACAGGGGGCCATTATAATGGCTACACCTTC
>TRBJ2-7|-|TRBV18|-
CASSPSYDRNYEQYF
TGTGCCAGCTCACCTTCTTACGACAGAAACTACGAGCAGTACTTC
>TRBJ2-3|-|TRBV7-2|TRBD1
CASSLSRQGAWDTQYF
TGTGCCAGCAGCTTATCGAGGCAGGGGGCTTGGGATACGCAGTATTTT
>TRBJ1-1|-|TRBV5-1|-
CASSPGGRKNTEAFF
TGCGCCAGCAGCCCCGGGGGACGGAAGAACACTGAAGCTTTCTTT
>TRBJ2-1|-|TRBV10-3|-
CAISESAQETSYNEQFF
TGTGCCATCAGTGAGTCCGCCCAGGAGACTTCCTACAATGAGCAGTTCTTC
>TRBJ1-3|few|TRBV4-1|-
CASSRGGTGNTIYF
TGCGCCAGCAGCCGTGGGGGAACTGGAAACACCATATATTTT
>TRBJ2-2|-|TRBV30|-
CAWSPQGFGELFF
TGTGCCTGGAGTCCTCAGGGCTTCGGGGAGCTGTTTTTT
>TRBJ1-6|-|TRBV25-1|-
CASSVSGMNSPLHF
TGTGCCAGCAGTGTGTCAGGGATGAATTCACCCCTCCACTTT
>TRBJ1-5|few|TRBV19|-
CASSTTGAGQPQHF
TGTGCCAGTAGTACGACAGGAGCGGGGCAGCCCCAGCATTTT
>TRBJ2-1|-|TRBV5-8|-
CASSLPTSAAFF
TGTGCCAGCAGCCTTCCGACCTCCGCCGCGTTCTTC
>TRBJ1-6|-|TRBV19|-
CASSTTGPGAGSPLHF
TGTGCCAGTAGTACCACAGGACCCGGGGCGGGTTCACCCCTCCACTTT
>TRBJ1-2|-|TRBV19|-
CASSRSTPNYGYTF
TGTGCCAGTAGTAGGTCAACTCCGAACTATGGCTACACCTTC
>TRBJ1-5|-|TRBV6-1|-
CASSERGGAGQPQHF
TGTGCCAGCAGTGAACGGGGGGGCGCCGGGCAGCCCCAGCATTTT
>TRBJ1-2|-|TRBV4-2|-
CASSQERYSNGYTF
TGTGCCAGCAGCCAAGAGCGGTATTCTAATGGCTACACCTTC
>TRBJ1-1|-|TRBV5-5|-
CASIENTEAFF
TGTGCCAGCATTGAGAACACTGAAGCTTTCTTT
>TRBJ2-3|-|TRBV19|TRBD2
CASSPGLADTDTQYF
TGTGCCAGTAGTCCAGGACTAGCTGATACAGATACGCAGTATTTT
>TRBJ1-5|-|TRBV19|-
CASSIGTAFNQPQHF
TGTGCCAGTAGTATAGGGACGGCTTTCAATCAGCCCCAGCATTTT
>TRBJ1-2|-|TRBV9|-
CASSVGQGPRFNYGYTF
TGTGCCAGCAGCGTAGGTCAGGGGCCGAGGTTCAACTATGGCTACACCTTC
>TRBJ2-1|few|TRBV7-8|TRBD2
CASSSLRERNEQFF
TGTGCCAGCAGCTCGTTGCGGGAGCGCAATGAGCAGTTCTTC
>TRBJ1-2|-|TRBV6-1|TRBD1
CATGQGTGYTF
TGTGCCACCGGACAGGGGACGGGCTACACCTTC
>TRBJ2-7|once|TRBV5-1|-
CASSLGQTPTYEQYF
TGCGCCAGCAGCTTGGGACAGACACCTACCTACGAGCAGTACTTC
>TRBJ2-1|-|TRBV9|TRBD2
CASSVILAGAAYNEQFF
TGTGCCAGCAGCGTAATCTTGGCGGGAGCGGCCTACAATGAGCAGTTCTTC
>TRBJ1-2|-|TRBV20-1|-
CSAHRGYGYTF
TGCAGTGCTCACCGTGGTTATGGCTACACCTTC
>TRBJ2-5|-|TRBV5-1|-
CASSLDRLRETQYF
TGCGCCAGCAGCTTGGACAGGCTCCGAGAGACCCAGTACTTC
>TRBJ1-4|-|TRBV5-1|-
CASSPQPGADEKLFF
TGCGCCAGCAGCCCCCAGCCAGGGGCGGATGAAAAACTGTTTTTT
>TRBJ2-4|-|TRBV6-1|TRBD1
CASSEGAGQVNIQYF
TGTGCCAGCAGTGAAGGGGCGGGACAGGTGAACATTCAGTACTTC
>TRBJ1-4|-|TRBV6-6|-
CASGRLFNEKLFF
TGTGCCAGCGGTCGACTGTTTAATGAAAAACTGTTTTTT
>TRBJ1-6|-|TRBV9|TRBD1
CASSPGTGGLPLHF
TGTGCCAGCAGCCCTGGGACAGGGGGGTTACCCCTCCACTTT
>TRBJ2-1|-|TRBV12-2|-
CASRLASNEQFF
TGTGCAAGTCGCTTAGCTTCCAATGAGCAGTTCTTC
>TRBJ2-5|-|TRBV15|-
CATSREGGRGTQYF
TGTGCCACCAGCAGAGAGGGGGGCCGGGGGACCCAGTACTTC
>TRBJ2-5|-|TRBV2|TRBD2
CASSARRGGEETQYF
TGTGCCAGCAGTGCGCGGCGGGGAGGGGAAGAGACCCAGTACTTC
>TRBJ1-6|-|TRBV7-2|-
CASSLETYSSLNSPLHF
TGTGCCAGCAGCTTAGAAACTTATTCGTCCCTCAATTCACCCCTCCACTTT
>TRBJ2-2|-|TRBV5-1|-
CASSLGGEKPGELFF
TGCGCCAGCAGTTTAGGTGGGGAGAAACCCGGGGAGCTGTTTTTT
>TRBJ1-1|medium-sized|TRBV10-3|-
CAIMGQLNTEAFF
TGTGCCATCATGGGCCAGTTGAACACTGAAGCTTTCTTT
>TRBJ2-7|-|TRBV5-1|-
CASSFNGAASYEQYF
TGCGCCAGCAGCTTTAACGGGGCCGCCTCCTACGAGCAGTACTTC
>TRBJ1-2|-|TRBV7-8|-
CASSLENNYGYTF
TGTGCCAGCAGCTTAGAGAACAACTATGGCTACACCTTC
>TRBJ2-1|-|TRBV4-1|TRBD2
CASSQVRGASGVYNEQFF
TGCGCCAGCAGCCAAGTCCGGGGGGCTAGCGGGGTATACAATGAGCAGTTCTTC
>TRBJ1-5|-|TRBV19|TRBD1
CASSPRAGGAGQPQHF
TGTGCCAGTAGTCCTCGAGCAGGGGGCGCGGGACAGCCCCAGCATTTT
>TRBJ1-1|few|TRBV2|-
CASREGWNMEAFF
TGTGCCAGCAGAGAAGGTTGGAATATGGAAGCTTTCTTT